This entry describes one T cell receptor beta chain. Antigen specificity is unknown. This entry belongs to a study of cytomegalovirus exposure and HLA in healthy donors. Study-wide results and caveats: First-cohort TCR clusters were later found to tend to co-occur in the roughly 110 validation repertoires. It was about 180 TCR beta chains that were listed as cytomegalovirus-associated. Testing in vitro showed three CMV-associated chains specific for CMV antigens.

The CDR3 contains 13 residues. The germline V and J ends were trimmed by 6 bases and 7 bases, with 13 bases remaining between them. Clones were read by immunoSEQ multiplex PCR, and TCRdb kept only the in-frame ones, dropping some. The table shows about 140,000 clones, with roughly 90% occurring only once. V is TRBV23-1 and J is TRBJ1-5; no firm D call. TRBV23-1 is treated as an ORF (open reading frame) with a function not yet certain. This clonotype originated in a man younger than 30 in good health and CMV-seronegative. Material: PBMCs. CDR3 nucleotides: TGCGCCAGCAGGGCTAAATTGGGCCAGCCCCAGCATTTT. Protein: CASRAKLGQPQHF.